This TCR beta chain was observed in a study of T-cell memory formation after mild COVID-19. As for the study in general: Largely donor-specific sequence clusters came from two donors. Whole-study findings and limits: Later expanders leaned toward CD4+, whereas clones contracting from day 15 to 85 were balanced CD4/CD8.

Researchers used 5'RACE with constant-segment primers to make TCR alpha and TCR beta cDNA libraries that carry sample barcodes and UMIs. TCRdb fed the 5' RACE reads into MiXCR, producing one record per CDR3 protein. The data show a few hundred thousand distinct CDR3 sequences, under 25% seen once. Concerning this clonotype: Antigen: not known.

Trimming removed 1 base from V and 2 bases from J, with 11 bases in between. The CDR3 runs to 15 residues. Germline V CDR1 and CDR2: LNHNV, YYDKDF (reference sequence). Sample: PBMCs or a T cell subset sorted from them (not recorded which). The chain links TRBV15 to TRBJ1-2; D remains ambiguous. This clonotype was obtained from an adult woman who had mild COVID-19 (a few samples of this study predate the infection). Cell type and time point are not known. CDR3 in amino acids: CATSRGGGLNYGYTF. CDR3 nucleotide sequence: TGTGCCACCAGCAGAGGAGGAGGGCTAAACTATGGCTACACCTTC.